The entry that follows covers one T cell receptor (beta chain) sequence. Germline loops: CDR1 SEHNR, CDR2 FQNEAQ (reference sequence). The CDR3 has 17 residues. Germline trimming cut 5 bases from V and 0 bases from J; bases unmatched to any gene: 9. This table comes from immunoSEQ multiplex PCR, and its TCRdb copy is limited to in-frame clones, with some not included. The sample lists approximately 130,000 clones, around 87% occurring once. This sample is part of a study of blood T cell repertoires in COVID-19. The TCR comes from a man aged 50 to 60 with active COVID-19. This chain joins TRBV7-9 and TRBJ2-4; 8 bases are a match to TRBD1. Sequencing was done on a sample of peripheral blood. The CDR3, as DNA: TGTGCCAGCAGCGCCAGCTACAGGGGGGTAGCCAAAAACATTCAGTACTTC. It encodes CASSASYRGVAKNIQYF.